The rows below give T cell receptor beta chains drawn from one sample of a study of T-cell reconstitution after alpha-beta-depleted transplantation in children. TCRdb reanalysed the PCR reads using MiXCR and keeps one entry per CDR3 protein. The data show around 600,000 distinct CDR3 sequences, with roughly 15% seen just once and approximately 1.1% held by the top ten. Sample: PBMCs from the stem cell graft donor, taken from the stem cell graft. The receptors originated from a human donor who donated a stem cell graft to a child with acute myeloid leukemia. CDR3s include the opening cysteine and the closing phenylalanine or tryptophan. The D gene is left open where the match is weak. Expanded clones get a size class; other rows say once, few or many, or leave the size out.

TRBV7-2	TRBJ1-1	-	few	CASSGLRVGRHNTEAFF	TGTGCCAGCAGCGGTTTAAGGGTGGGCAGGCATAACACTGAAGCTTTCTTT
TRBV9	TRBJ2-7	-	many	CASSVAGSQGPGHSYEQYF	TGTGCCAGCAGCGTAGCCGGGAGTCAGGGTCCAGGGCATTCCTACGAGCAGTACTTC
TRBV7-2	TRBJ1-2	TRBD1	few	CASSLKTGDLGGYTF	TGTGCCAGCAGCTTAAAGACAGGGGATCTGGGAGGCTACACCTTC
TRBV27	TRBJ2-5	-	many	CASSLSFDGETQYF	TGTGCCAGCAGTTTATCGTTTGACGGAGAGACCCAGTACTTC
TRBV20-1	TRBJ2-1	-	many	CSARWDGGYNEQFF	TGCAGTGCTAGATGGGACGGGGGCTACAATGAGCAGTTCTTC
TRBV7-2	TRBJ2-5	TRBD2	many	CASRSNGGGQQETQYF	TGTGCCAGCAGGTCGAACGGCGGGGGTCAGCAAGAGACCCAGTACTTC
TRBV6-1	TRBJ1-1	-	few	CASSEATFTEAFF	TGTGCCAGCAGTGAAGCGACTTTCACTGAAGCTTTCTTT
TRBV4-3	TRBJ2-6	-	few	CASSQEMGSGANVLTF	TGCGCCAGCAGCCAAGAGATGGGCTCTGGGGCCAACGTCCTGACTTTC
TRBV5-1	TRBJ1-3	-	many	CASSLTGQSSGNTIYF	TGCGCCAGCAGCTTGACCGGCCAGAGCTCTGGAAACACCATATATTTT
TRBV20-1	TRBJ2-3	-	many	CSARVGDTQYF	TGCAGTGCTAGAGTGGGAGATACGCAGTATTTT
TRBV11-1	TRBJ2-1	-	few	CASSLKGGTAAGSNEQFF	TGTGCCAGCAGCTTAAAGGGGGGGACAGCCGCCGGGTCCAATGAGCAGTTCTTC
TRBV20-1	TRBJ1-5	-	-	CSAREWVGNQPQHF	TGCAGTGCTAGAGAGTGGGTAGGCAATCAGCCCCAGCATTTT
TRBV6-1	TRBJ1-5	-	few	CASRPGPGAIIPQHF	TGTGCCAGCAGACCCGGCCCAGGGGCAATCATACCCCAGCATTTT
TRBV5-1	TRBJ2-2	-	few	CASSLGWTGELFF	TGCGCCAGCAGCCTGGGATGGACCGGGGAGCTGTTTTTT
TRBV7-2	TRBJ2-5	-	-	CASSPTDRFWETQYF	TGTGCCAGCAGCCCTACCGACAGGTTTTGGGAGACCCAGTACTTC
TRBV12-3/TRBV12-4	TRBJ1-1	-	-	CASSYLQGVNTEAFF	TGTGCCAGCAGTTATTTACAGGGAGTGAACACTGAAGCTTTCTTT
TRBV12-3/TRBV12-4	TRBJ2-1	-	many	CASSSGEAYNEQFF	TGTGCCAGCAGTTCTGGGGAGGCCTACAATGAGCAGTTCTTC
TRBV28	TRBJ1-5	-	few	CASMTGNNQPQHF	TGTGCCAGCATGACGGGCAACAATCAGCCCCAGCATTTT
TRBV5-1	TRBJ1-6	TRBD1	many	CASSSPTGEVNSPLHF	TGCGCCAGCAGCAGCCCGACAGGGGAAGTTAATTCACCCCTCCACTTT
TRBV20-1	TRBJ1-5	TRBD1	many	CSAWDRPTLGSNQPQHF	TGCAGTGCTTGGGACAGGCCGACCCTGGGGAGCAATCAGCCCCAGCATTTT
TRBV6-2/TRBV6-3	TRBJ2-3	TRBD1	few	CASSYDRETDTQYF	TGTGCCAGCAGTTACGACAGGGAAACAGATACGCAGTATTTT
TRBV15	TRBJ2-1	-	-	CATWGYSYNEQFF	TGTGCCACCTGGGGTTACTCCTACAATGAGCAGTTCTTC
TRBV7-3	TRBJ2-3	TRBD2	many	CASSNSGESTQYF	TGTGCCAGCAGCAACAGCGGGGAATCTACGCAGTATTTT
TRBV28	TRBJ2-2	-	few	CASSYLGRRDTGELFF	TGTGCCAGCAGTTATTTGGGGCGCCGAGACACCGGGGAGCTGTTTTTT
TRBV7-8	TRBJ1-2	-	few	CASSSQPNYGYTF	TGTGCCAGCAGCAGTCAGCCTAACTATGGCTACACCTTC
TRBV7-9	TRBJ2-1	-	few	CASSPNESDEQFF	TGTGCCAGCAGTCCGAATGAGTCCGATGAGCAGTTCTTC
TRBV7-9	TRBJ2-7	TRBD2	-	CASSTTTSGAYEQYF	TGTGCCAGCAGCACCACGACTAGCGGTGCCTACGAGCAGTACTTC
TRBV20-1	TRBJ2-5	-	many	CSARGTSTWAQYF	TGCAGTGCAAGGGGGACTTCCACTTGGGCCCAGTACTTC
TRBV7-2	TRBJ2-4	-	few	CASSLRSPIAKNIQYF	TGTGCCAGCAGCTTAAGGTCCCCGATAGCCAAAAACATTCAGTACTTC
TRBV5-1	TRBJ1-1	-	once	CASSLRGFPEAFF	TGCGCCAGCAGCTTGAGGGGGTTTCCTGAAGCTTTCTTT
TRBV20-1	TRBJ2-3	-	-	CSGKGRDTQYF	TGCAGTGGCAAGGGGCGGGATACGCAGTATTTT
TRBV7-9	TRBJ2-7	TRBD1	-	CASSPRDRFYEQYF	TGTGCCAGCAGCCCCCGGGACAGGTTTTACGAGCAGTACTTC